The sequence of this T cell receptor beta chain was determined in a study of blood T cells in healthy people across ages (dated by TCRdb to about 2015). As for the study more broadly: In model experiments, roughly one uniquely barcoded TCR beta cDNA molecule per two T cells was captured by template switching. The study measured age-related changes in TCR beta repertoire diversity using deep sequencing normalized with unique cDNA molecular identifiers. Donors were grouped into four age groups: young (average approximately 15 years), middle-aged (around 39), aged (roughly 67) and long-lived (around 82). To avoid experimental bias, donors of different ages were distributed randomly across sequencing lanes. For two donors (one aged 18 to 30 and one aged 80 or older), the study analyzed two additional independent replicas of 1 million unique cDNA reads from the same blood draw.

What the study reported, not specific to this receptor: The long-lived group showed more naive CD4+ T cells, fewer expanded clones and increased TCR diversity than the aged group, suggesting age selection. Because donor CMV infection status was unknown, age-related changes in expanded clonotypes were potentially confounded. As age increased, observed TCR beta diversity per million T cells dropped in a roughly linear way, and a significant reduction was already evident by age about 40. Estimates of total diversity based on one million sequenced T cells were regarded as lower bounds and as underestimates. Since profiling was done on bulk unsorted PBMCs, naive and antigen-experienced compartments could not be conclusively compared. There was a strong correlation between observed TCR beta diversity and the percentage of naive T cells measured by flow cytometry.

Systemically healthy Caucasian individuals from Russia, roughly 40 in total and aged about 6 to 90 years, were included as donors. Each donor gave approximately 9.3 milliliters of peripheral blood, collected into EDTA-treated Vacutainer tubes. Ficoll-Paque density-gradient centrifugation was used to isolate PBMCs, with at least 7 million per sample. Trizol reagent was used to extract total RNA from the PBMCs, yielding at least 5.5 micrograms per sample. For every donor, flow cytometry on a PBMC aliquot measured the percentage of naive CD45RAhigh/CD27high T cells. The V end gives up 5 bases and the J end 5 bases, leaving 7 bases in the junction not matched to a gene. Including the terminal cysteine and phenylalanine, the CDR3 comprises 15 residues. Of all the DNA, just the CDR3 is kept, 45 bases in frame from base 1. According to the germline V gene (reference sequence), CDR1 reads MNHEY and CDR2 reads SMNVEV.

About this clonotype: Its antigen remains undetermined. Base qualities are not provided; no much larger clone lies one nucleotide away.

Library method: 5' RACE. Reads for this sample came from an Illumina HiSeq 2500. A second about 7 to 11 cycle PCR used a sample-barcoded 5' primer and a J-beta primer mix. Each TCR beta cDNA molecule received a unique molecular identifier from a template-switch 5' adaptor carrying 12 random nucleotides. Each sample yielded at least 3 million CDR3-containing paired-end reads. The Mint cDNA synthesis kit, primed by a TRBC-specific oligonucleotide, was used to synthesize first-strand cDNA from all RNA. All cDNA was treated with uracil-DNA glycosylase and then went through a first 18-cycle PCR with the universal primers M1SS and BC2_uni_R. As for how the authors treated the data: For normalization, 1 million high-quality reads, each with a distinct molecular identifier, were randomly selected from each sample. Instead of being binned into consensus sequences, reads that shared molecular identifiers were thrown out. MiTCR, with a Q25 quality threshold and the strictest error-elimination algorithm, was used for CDR3 identification, clonotype clustering and error correction. Lower-bound total TCR beta diversity was estimated with a nonparametric unseen species model using Euler transformation. The public reads were run again by TCRdb, first through fastp at Q25 and then through MiXCR, and only productive beta chains were kept. Merged by CDR3 protein, the rows form single entries marked with the most common genes and DNA. Clone size and V and J calls follow TCRdb, not the original study. The sample table shows 950,000 to 1,200,000 distinct CDR3 sequences, and around two fifths are seen once. The top ten clones comprise about an eighth of the sample.

The clonotype originates from a man younger than 35 in good health. In this chain, TRBV27 is recombined with TRBJ2-1; TRBD1 lines up with 9 middle nucleotides. Material for sequencing was blood. The CDR3 corresponds to CASSPRDRAHNEQFF. Here is the DNA: TGTGCCAGCAGTCCCCGGGACAGGGCCCACAATGAGCAGTTCTTC.